The TCR beta chain described here comes from a study of blood T cell repertoires in COVID-19. About the study: Nucleic acid was either cDNA or gDNA, and it came from T cells, B-cell-depleted T cells, or PBMCs.

The ends lost 3 bases at V and 0 bases at J; junction bases unmatched: 3. The germline V gene has CDR1 SGDLS and CDR2 YYNGEE. The CDR3 runs 16 residues. Sequenced by immunoSEQ multiplex PCR; TCRdb stores in-frame clones only, minus some. The top ten hold more than 1.5% of the sample, which has approximately 150,000 clones, 88% seen once. This clonotype was obtained from a woman aged 60-70 years with acute or convalescent COVID-19. This chain uses TRBV9 with TRBJ2-1, with 10 bases identical to TRBD1. Material for sequencing was peripheral blood. The CDR3 region is CASSGTGGGSYNEQFF. CDR3 in DNA: TGTGCCAGCAGCGGGACAGGGGGAGGCTCCTACAATGAGCAGTTCTTC.